These 25 T cell receptor beta chains originate from one sample sequenced in a study of T cells in women clearing cervical HPV infection listed by TCRdb under 2018. The library came from the immunoSEQ multiplex PCR assay. Imported from immuneACCESS, the table was reduced by TCRdb to in-frame sequences with V and J called. These copies leave out some clones; in studies compared against another copy, an unresolved V gene accounts for under half, and the cause of the remainder is not known. For this sample, the table gives approximately 12,000 clones. Around a quarter of the sample goes to the ten largest clones. Sequenced input: blood buffy coat. Every receptor here comes from a woman aged 18 to 69 with a cervical HPV16 infection that either progressed to CIN3+ or cleared (not recorded which).

Of note for this clone: The read ends 3 residues before the CDR3 terminus; that terminus is restored from the germline J gene. This chain connects TRBV10-3 to TRBJ1-4; 8 nucleotides align to TRBD1. The CDR3 length is 14 residues. Germline CDR1 and CDR2: ENHRY and SYGVKD. CDR3 bases read: TGTGCCATCAGTGATCGGCAGGGGGCTTCACCA. Its protein product is CAISDRQGASP. In full, the CDR3 is CAISDRQGASPLFF.

In regard to this clone: The read stops 3 residues short of the end of the CDR3; the missing end is completed from the germline J gene. This chain uses TRBV12-3 or TRBV12-4 with TRBJ1-2; a weak D match, TRBD1 (5 bases). The CDR3 is 14 amino acids. V dropped 1 base and J dropped 5 bases, with 11 bases sitting between them. The chain's CDR3 is CASSLGRVGYGYTF. The CDR3 DNA, read in part, is TGTGCCAGCAGTTTAGGCAGGGTTGGGTATGGC.

As to this clone: The read terminates 3 residues ahead of where the CDR3 ends, so the germline J gene completes it. The chain combines TRBV11-2 with TRBJ1-3; a weak D match, TRBD1 (6 bases). The germline V and J ends were trimmed by 8 bases and 7 bases, with 15 bases remaining between them. CDR3 size: 13 residues. CDR1 SGHAT and CDR2 FQNNGV come from the germline V gene. CDR3 DNA (partial): TGTGCCAGCGCGGACAGTGCAATGAACACC. This translates into CASADSAMNT. Given in full, the CDR3 is CASADSAMNTIYF.

Details on this clone: The CDR3 extends 3 residues past the end of the read, so its final part is completed from the germline J gene. The chain links TRBV5-6 to TRBJ2-7, with 7 positions matching TRBD1. Germline assignment: CDR1 SGHDT and CDR2 YYEEEE. The junction had 5 bases not matched to a gene; V was cut back by 3 bases and J by 2 bases. The CDR3 totals 14 residues. Incomplete CDR3 DNA: TGTGCCAGCAGCTCGACAGGGCGAGCCTACGAG. Translation gives CASSSTGRAYE. The complete CDR3 protein is CASSSTGRAYEQYF.

The CDR3 DNA, read in part, is TGTGCCAGCTCACCGAGGTCAGGGCCTTCTGGAAACACC. Its translation is CASSPRSGPSGNT. The full CDR3 protein reads CASSPRSGPSGNTIYF. The chain joins TRBV18 to TRBJ1-3; maybe TRBD1 (5 bases). The sequence runs out 3 residues before the end of the CDR3; the remainder is reconstructed from the germline J gene. Trimming left V 3 bases short and J 1 base short, with 13 bases between. CDR3 size: 16 residues. Germline loops: CDR1 KGHSH, CDR2 LQKENI. Full variable domain (remainder filled in from reference TRBV18 and TRBJ1-3): NAGVMQNPRHLVRRRGQEARLRCSPMKGHSHVYWYRQLPEEGLKFMVYLQKENIIDESGMPKERFSAEFPKEGPSILRIQQVVRGDSAAYFCASSPRSGPSGNTIYFGEGSWLTVV.

On this clone itself: The read ends 3 residues shy of where the CDR3 ends; the end is completed using the germline J gene. The chain combines TRBV2 with TRBJ2-4; the D gene is possibly TRBD2 (6 bases). Trimming took 6 bases from V and 8 from J, leaving 23 bases between them. Looked up from germline, CDR1 is SNHLY and CDR2 is FYNNEI. This CDR3 comprises 16 residues. CDR3 sequence reads: CASRRAPLAGGHIQYF. The sequenced CDR3 bases are TGTGCCAGCAGGAGGGCCCCACTAGCCGGGGGACACATT.

Turning to this clone: The CDR3 goes on 3 residues after the read ends, and that part is filled in from the germline J gene. The rearrangement uses TRBV5-1 and TRBJ2-5, with 13 bases identical to TRBD2. The CDR3 is made up of 15 amino acids. The germline V gene has CDR1 SGHRS and CDR2 YFSETQ. V lost 4 bases and J lost 3; bases outside the gene matches: 3. The DNA read from the CDR3 is TGCGCCAGCAGCGCAGGGACTAGCGGGGAAGAGACC. Its protein product is CASSAGTSGEET. The whole CDR3 sequence reads CASSAGTSGEETQYF. The full variable domain, with the rest looked up from reference TRBV5-1 and TRBJ2-5, is KAGVTQTPRYLIKTRGQQVTLSCSPISGHRSVSWYQQTPGQGLQFLFEYFSETQRNKGNFPGRFSGRQFSNSRSEMNVSTLELGDSALYLCASSAGTSGEETQYFGPGTRLLVL.

Comment on this clone: The CDR3 end falls 3 residues outside the read, so it is completed with the germline J gene. This rearrangement joins TRBV2 to TRBJ1-2; D is possibly TRBD1 (5 bases). The germline gives CDR1 SNHLY, CDR2 FYNNEI. The CDR3 loop spans 13 amino acids. V lost 7 bases and J lost 6, with 15 bases in between. CDR3 bases read: TGTGCCAGCAAGGGAGGGGCAGGCGATGGC. The encoded protein is CASKGGAGDG. The entire CDR3 protein is CASKGGAGDGYTF.

Comment on this clone: The sequenced fragment ends 3 residues before the CDR3 boundary, so the rest is inferred from the germline J gene. Additional DNA sequences in this sample encode the identical CDR3. The V gene is TRBV2, the J gene TRBJ2-5; possibly TRBD1 for D (6 bases). Germline CDR1 SNHLY, CDR2 FYNNEI. V dropped 5 bases and J dropped 0 bases, with 10 bases sitting between them. The CDR3 length is 14 residues. The DNA read from the CDR3 is TGTGCCAGCAGTTTCCGACAGGACCAAGAGACC. Amino acid sequence: CASSFRQDQET. The entire CDR3 reads CASSFRQDQETQYF.

This clone counts as hyperexpanded by frequency. The read ends 3 residues before the CDR3 terminus; that terminus is restored from the germline J gene. The chain employs TRBV18 and TRBJ2-1; the D gene is possibly TRBD1 (5 bases). This CDR3 spans 13 amino acids. Germline V gives CDR1 KGHSH, CDR2 LQKENI. V gave up 3 bases and J gave up 5 bases, with 8 bases separating them. The CDR3 spells CASSPDSDNEQFF. The CDR3 DNA, read in part, is TGTGCCAGCTCACCCGACAGCGACAATGAG.

On this clone: The CDR3 end lies 3 residues beyond the end of the read and is filled in from the germline J gene. The chain employs TRBV6-2 or TRBV6-3 and TRBJ1-2; 7 bases agree with TRBD1. This CDR3 spans 11 amino acids. From germline, CDR1 is MNHEY and CDR2 SVGEGT. The V and J ends lost 10 bases and 7 bases, in that order; junction bases with no gene match: 6. The CDR3 protein is CATSRGPGYTF. The DNA read from the CDR3 is TGTGCCACCTCGAGGGGGCCTGGC.

Notes on this clone: The CDR3 end is not reached by the read, which stops 3 residues before it; the germline J gene fills it in. The V and J genes are TRBV12-3 or TRBV12-4 and TRBJ1-2; D possibly corresponds to TRBD1 (6 bases). The CDR3 is made up of 13 amino acids. CDR3 protein: CASSLLQGDGYTF. Partial CDR3 DNA: TGTGCCAGCAGTTTATTACAGGGAGACGGC.

As concerns this clone: Read coverage stops 3 residues before the CDR3 terminus; the germline J gene supplies the remainder. This sequence joins TRBV14 and TRBJ2-3; 11 nucleotides agree with TRBD2. Germline loops: CDR1 SGHDN, CDR2 FVKESK. The CDR3 totals 17 residues. The ends lost 5 bases at V and 6 bases at J; junction bases unmatched: 13. CDR3: CASSDPGLAEVRDTQYF. The CDR3 bases that were read are TGTGCCAGCAGCGACCCGGGACTAGCGGAAGTTCGGGATACG.

As concerns this clone: Sequencing ends 3 residues short of the CDR3 end; the germline J gene provides the rest. This chain uses TRBV7-3 with TRBJ2-3; TRBD1 agrees at 10 bases. CDR3 size: 15 residues. Trimming removed 3 bases from V and 6 bases from J; junction bases left unmatched: 6. Germline loops: CDR1 SGHTA, CDR2 FQGTGA. The chain's CDR3 is CASSLTGGELDTQYF. The DNA read from the CDR3 is TGTGCCAGCAGCTTGACAGGGGGCGAACTGGATACG.

As to this clone: With the read ending 3 residues before the CDR3 end, the germline J gene is used to fill in that end. The chain is built from TRBV5-1 and TRBJ2-3; D gene unclear. Between the trimmed V and J ends, which lost 0 bases and 3 bases, there was a span of 17 bases. This CDR3 has 17 amino acids. Germline CDR1 reads SGHRS; CDR2 reads YFSETQ. This CDR3 is CASSLADRAPRTDTQYF. CDR3 DNA (partial): TGCGCCAGCAGCTTGGCCGATAGGGCCCCCAGAACAGATACG.

Turning to this clone: The read ends 3 residues shy of where the CDR3 ends; the end is completed using the germline J gene. This chain connects TRBV20-1 to TRBJ2-1; TRBD2 agrees at 7 bases. Germline V gene sequence: CDR1 DFQATT, CDR2 SNEGSKA (reference sequence). The CDR3 is 17 residues long. Trimming cost V 2 bases and J 2 bases; bases outside gene matches: 12. The CDR3 loop reads CSARRAGTALTYNEQFF. Incomplete CDR3 DNA: TGCAGTGCTAGAAGAGCGGGGACCGCTCTCACCTACAATGAG.

Concerning this clone itself: Read coverage stops 3 residues before the CDR3 terminus; the germline J gene supplies the remainder. The J gene is TRBJ2-5, the V gene TRBV5-6, with D possibly TRBD2 on 6 matching bases. Trimming took 4 bases from V and 1 from J, leaving 8 bases between them. Looked up from germline, CDR1 is SGHDT and CDR2 is YYEEEE. The CDR3 sequence is 13 residues long. The CDR3 sequence is CASSRTIQETQYF. The covered CDR3 bases are TGTGCCAGCAGCAGGACTATCCAAGAGACC.

In the case of this clone: The read ends 3 residues shy of where the CDR3 ends; the end is completed using the germline J gene. The V and J genes are TRBV5-1 and TRBJ1-6; TRBD1 is a possible D gene (6 bases). CDR3 length: 14 residues. The ends were cut back, 3 bases at V and 5 bases at J, with 9 bases in the middle. Germline V gene lookup returns CDR1 SGHRS and CDR2 YFSETQ. The CDR3 is CASSSGDNNSPLHF. Partial CDR3 DNA: TGCGCCAGCAGCTCAGGGGACAATAATTCACCC.

Comments on this clone: The CDR3 end is not reached by the read, which stops 3 residues before it; the germline J gene fills it in. The V and J genes are TRBV7-3 and TRBJ1-2; 11 bases agree with TRBD1. The CDR3 loop spans 17 amino acids. Unmatched junction bases numbered 8, after V lost 5 bases and J lost 0 bases. Germline CDR1 is SGHTA and CDR2 is FQGTGA. CDR3 in amino acids: CASSAGTGGGSNYGYTF. Partial CDR3 DNA: TGTGCCAGCAGCGCCGGGACAGGGGGGGGGTCTAACTATGGC.

As regards this clone: The CDR3 is cut off 3 residues early in the read; its end comes from the germline J gene. This sequence joins TRBV7-3 and TRBJ2-2; D unclear. The CDR3 is 12 amino acids. CDR1 is SGHTA and CDR2 is FQGTGA in the germline V gene. Trimming took off 5 bases at V and 6 bases at J, with 7 bases between the two ends. Incomplete CDR3 DNA: TGTGCCAGCAGCCGTGCGGCCGGGGAG. Amino acid sequence: CASSRAAGE. The entire CDR3 protein reads CASSRAAGELFF. Using reference TRBV7-3 and TRBJ2-2 for the parts outside the CDR3, the full variable domain is GAGVSQTPSNKVTEKGKYVELRCDPISGHTALYWYRQSLGQGPEFLIYFQGTGAADDSGLPNDRFFAVRPEGSVSTLKIQRTERGDSAVYLCASSRAAGELFFGEGSRLTVL.

The CDR3 sequence: CASSSRGYEQYF. CDR3 DNA (partial): TGCGCCAGCAGCTCCAGGGGCTACGAG. The chain joins TRBV5-1 to TRBJ2-7; the D gene is possibly TRBD1 (6 bases). Read data end 3 residues before the CDR3 end; the end is taken from the germline J gene. There are 12 residues in the CDR3. Germline assignment: CDR1 SGHRS and CDR2 YFSETQ. The V end was cut by 3 bases, the J end by 3 bases, with 7 bases between.

As concerns this clone: The read terminates 3 residues ahead of where the CDR3 ends, so the germline J gene completes it. This chain connects TRBV15 to TRBJ1-3; unclear D gene. Trimming pared 1 base from V and 1 base from J, leaving 11 bases between. Germline CDR1 reads LNHNV; CDR2 reads YYDKDF (reference sequence). This CDR3 contains 16 residues. This chain's CDR3 is CATSRVGGGSGNTIYF. The CDR3 bases that were read are TGTGCCACCAGCAGAGTCGGTGGTGGTTCTGGAAACACC.

Comment on this clone: The CDR3 end lies 3 residues beyond the end of the read and is filled in from the germline J gene. The chain is built from TRBV12-3 or TRBV12-4 and TRBJ2-2; 12 nucleotides match TRBD1. After removal of 4 bases from V and 5 bases from J, the junction contained 8 bases not matched to a gene. The CDR3 is 17 residues long. The sequenced CDR3 bases are TGTGCCAGCAGTTCCCTTTGGGACAGGGGGCGAACCGGGGAG. Its translation: CASSSLWDRGRTGE. From start to end, the CDR3 is CASSSLWDRGRTGELFF.

Turning to this clone: The read stops 3 residues short of the end of the CDR3; the missing end is completed from the germline J gene. V is TRBV20-1 and J is TRBJ2-3; D perhaps matches TRBD2 (6 bases). CDR3 length equals 16 residues. Per germline, CDR1 DFQATT and CDR2 SNEGSKA (reference sequence). Trimming stripped 3 bases from V and 0 bases from J, with 16 bases between. The DNA read from the CDR3 is TGCAGTGCTAGTATGGTAGCGGCTTCTAGCACAGATACG. Translation: CSASMVAASSTDT. The CDR3 in full is CSASMVAASSTDTQYF.

On this clone: The CDR3 goes on 3 residues after the read ends, and that part is filled in from the germline J gene. V and J are TRBV9 and TRBJ2-7; tentative D call: TRBD1 (5 bases). The CDR3 sequence is 14 residues long. Germline CDR1 is SGDLS and CDR2 is YYNGEE. Trimming left V 4 bases short and J 3 bases short, with 14 bases between. The covered CDR3 bases are TGTGCCAGCAGCCAAACGCAGGGTAGCTACGAG. Amino acid sequence: CASSQTQGSYE. The entire CDR3 is CASSQTQGSYEQYF.